This T cell receptor beta chain was identified in a study of T cell responses to AZD1222 COVID-19 vaccine. Study results and limitations: All repertoire sampling was performed exclusively after the peak T cell response. Nearly half of unique spike-specific TCRs reportedly avoided B.1.351 and B.1.1.7 mutated regions.

CDR3 size: 15 residues. V was pared by 2 bases and J by 5 bases, with 13 bases between. Germline CDR1 is MNHNS and CDR2 is SASEGT. Note on this clone: Antigen specificity is unknown.

Sequencing was performed with immunoSEQ multiplex PCR; in TCRdb, only in-frame clones are kept and a portion is missing. Seen here are approximately 100,000 clones, roughly nine tenths observed once, and the top ten hold 3.5% to 4%. The chain is built from TRBV6-1 and TRBJ1-5; D is uncertain. The source was peripheral blood, collected on day 0 of AZD1222 vaccination. This TCR was recovered from an adult in good health. The CDR3 DNA is TGTGCCAGCAGTGAAATCTGGGCAGCGTATCAGCCCCAGCATTTT. Its protein product is CASSEIWAAYQPQHF.